This entry is about one T cell receptor beta chain. The target antigen is unknown. This sample stems from a study of T cell responses to AZD1222 COVID-19 vaccine. Profiled with immunoSEQ multiplex PCR; TCRdb holds only in-frame clones, not every one. Of 90,000 to 140,000 clones listed, about 88% are singletons. Study observations and caveats: Clonal diversity may have been underestimated, and the donors were mostly white British, with more females than males.

The source material was peripheral blood, sampled on day 0 of AZD1222 vaccination. This TCR derives from an adult in good health.

CDR3 loop: CASTGTGLYNEQFF. The CDR3 DNA sequence: TGTGCCAGCACCGGGACGGGACTGTACAATGAGCAGTTCTTC. The chain uses TRBV28 and TRBJ2-1; maybe TRBD2 (6 bases). Trimming left V 7 bases short and J 4 bases short, with 14 bases between. The length of the CDR3 is 14 residues. CDR1 MDHEN and CDR2 SYDVKM come from the germline V gene.